The 26 T cell receptor beta chains below were found in one sample sequenced in a study of T cell repertoires in cytomegalovirus infection (dated by TCRdb to 2018 to 2020). The meaning of the sample's treatment or condition label: in vitro stimulation with specific CMV peptide epitopes to enrich CMV-specific T cells. No antigen is known for these receptors. Instrument on record: Illumina HiSeq 1500. In TCRdb, the public reads were trimmed at Q25 with fastp and aligned with MiXCR, with productive beta chains retained. A single entry per CDR3 protein holds the most common genes and DNA from its merged rows. In this sample the table shows approximately 500,000 distinct CDR3 sequences, 30% to 35% of which occur a single time. Of the sample, 15% to 20% falls within the top ten clones. Sequencing used cultured PBMCs, obtained from culture after CMV antigen stimulation. The receptors stem from a human donor in good health (CMV status not recorded). Some clones in this sample may be carry-over from other donors' samples.

The chain joins TRBV4-3 to TRBJ2-3; tentatively, D is TRBD2 (5 bases). Germline CDR1 and CDR2: LGHNA and YSLEER. With 3 bases removed from V and 5 bases from J, the gap between germline ends came to 12 bases. This CDR3 comprises 14 residues. The CDR3 bases are TGCGCCAGCAGCCAGGCAAGGAGCGGAGATACGCAGTATTTT. Translating it yields CASSQARSGDTQYF.

This clonotype was picked up one time. The chain links TRBV20-1 to TRBJ2-5; TRBD2 is a possible D gene (7 bases). The CDR3 consists of 16 residues. V was pared by 0 bases and J by 1 base, with 15 bases between. The V gene's germline CDR1 is DFQATT and CDR2 SNEGSKA (reference sequence). The CDR3 DNA reads as TGCAGTGCTAGAGATCGGGGAGGGGGGGCCCAAGAGACCCAGTACTTC. It specifies CSARDRGGGAQETQYF.

The count of this clonotype is one. This chain connects TRBV14 to TRBJ2-1; no clear D gene. V was cut by 1 base and J by 8 bases, with 12 bases left in between. This CDR3 comprises 14 residues. Germline V gene sequence: CDR1 SGHDN, CDR2 FVKESK. CDR3 sequence reads: CASSQGAGRYEQFF. The CDR3 nucleotides are TGTGCCAGCAGCCAAGGTGCCGGTCGGTATGAGCAGTTCTTC.

J is TRBJ2-3 and V is TRBV4-3, with TRBD2 identical over 14 bases. The V gene end was trimmed by 4 bases and the J gene end by 2 bases; junction bases not matched to a gene: 11. The CDR3 runs to 19 residues. Germline values: CDR1 LGHNA, CDR2 YSLEER. As DNA, the CDR3 is TGCGCCAGCAGCCCGTCACCGGGACTAGCGGGAGACCACACAGATACGCAGTATTTT. Amino acid sequence: CASSPSPGLAGDHTDTQYF.

This clonotype was seen a handful of times. The J gene is TRBJ2-5, the V gene TRBV19; perhaps TRBD1 as D (6 bases). CDR1 is LNHDA and CDR2 is SQIVND in the germline V gene (reference sequence). The ends were cut back, 1 base at V and 0 bases at J, with 9 bases in the middle. The CDR3 length is 15 residues. CDR3 nucleotides: TGTGCCAGTAGTATAGGTAGGGGGAACCAAGAGACCCAGTACTTC. Residues: CASSIGRGNQETQYF.

The V call is TRBV28, the J call TRBJ1-2, with 8 positions matching TRBD1. This CDR3 is 14 amino acids long. Trimming took 3 bases from V and 6 from J; bases not matched to a gene: 6. Germline V gene sequence: CDR1 MDHEN, CDR2 SYDVKM. As DNA, the CDR3 is TGTGCCAGCAGTTTTTTACAGGGGGTTGATGGCTACACCTTC. This codes for CASSFLQGVDGYTF.

This clonotype was seen only a few times. The chain employs TRBV19 and TRBJ2-1; the D is unclear. The CDR3 is 14 amino acids. V was pared by 1 base and J by 2 bases, with 6 bases between. The germline V gene has CDR1 LNHDA and CDR2 SQIVND (reference sequence). The CDR3 DNA follows: TGTGCCAGTAGTATAGGGCTAGCCTACAATGAGCAGTTCTTC. Its protein is CASSIGLAYNEQFF. Based on the CDR3 plus reference TRBV19 and TRBJ2-1, the full variable domain is DGGITQSPKYLFRKEGQNVTLSCEQNLNHDAMYWYRQDPGQGLRLIYYSQIVNDFQKGDIAEGYSVSREKKESFPLTVTSAQKNPTAFYLCASSIGLAYNEQFFGPGTRLTVL.

This clonotype was observed at least ten times. V usage is TRBV7-2 and J usage is TRBJ2-5, with a possible D match to TRBD2 (6 bases). The CDR3 consists of 16 residues. Trimming pared 5 bases from V and 7 bases from J, leaving 23 bases between. Germline CDR1 SGHTA, CDR2 FQGNSA. For the CDR3, the DNA is TGTGCCAGCAGCAACAGGCCCCCACTAGCCGGCGTGACCCAGTACTTC. Its protein product is CASSNRPPLAGVTQYF.

V gene TRBV19 combines with J gene TRBJ2-2; TRBD2 aligns across 9 bases. The CDR3 contains 15 residues. With 4 bases clipped from V and 4 bases from J, the junction kept 4 bases outside the gene matches. The germline V gene has CDR1 LNHDA and CDR2 SQIVND (reference sequence). CDR3 DNA: TGTGCCAGTAGTAGGGGACTAGCAGCCACCGGGGAGCTGTTTTTT. It yields the protein CASSRGLAATGELFF.

For the CDR3, the DNA is TGTGCCAGCAGCTTGGGGCCGGGGCGCGGGGACACCGGGGAGCTGTTTTTT. Residues: CASSLGPGRGDTGELFF. The gene calls are TRBV7-3 and TRBJ2-2; D is possibly TRBD2 (6 bases). The CDR3 is made up of 17 amino acids. The germline CDR1 and CDR2 sequences are SGHTA and FQGTGA. The germline V and J ends were trimmed by 3 bases and 3 bases, with 17 bases remaining between them. The full variable domain, in which reference TRBV7-3 and TRBJ2-2 provide the parts outside the CDR3, is GAGVSQTPSNKVTEKGKYVELRCDPISGHTALYWYRQSLGQGPEFLIYFQGTGAADDSGLPNDRFFAVRPEGSVSTLKIQRTERGDSAVYLCASSLGPGRGDTGELFFGEGSRLTVL.

This chain joins TRBV12-5 and TRBJ2-2; 7 positions agree with TRBD2. V was clipped by 6 bases and J by 0 bases; unmatched bases: 7. Germline CDR1 is LGHNT and CDR2 is FRNRAP. CDR3 size: 16 residues. CDR3 protein: CASGGALAANTGELFF. In DNA, the CDR3 is TGTGCTAGTGGGGGTGCCCTAGCGGCGAACACCGGGGAGCTGTTTTTT.

The chain links TRBV7-4 to TRBJ1-1; a possible D gene is TRBD1 (6 bases). V lost 3 bases to trimming and J lost 8 bases, with 10 bases between them. The V gene's germline CDR1 is SGHVT and CDR2 SQSDAQ. The CDR3 contains 12 residues. The CDR3 sequence: CASSFTGYEAFF. DNA for the CDR3: TGTGCCAGCAGCTTTACAGGGTACGAAGCTTTCTTT.

This clonotype was detected a few times. V is TRBV3-1 and J is TRBJ1-4; no firm D call. This CDR3 region has 14 residues. Between the trimmed V and J ends, which lost 7 bases and 0 bases, there was a span of 9 bases. Germline V CDR1 and CDR2: LGHDT, YNNKEL (reference sequence). The CDR3 DNA sequence: TGTGCCAGCACCACCGGAGCAACTAATGAAAAACTGTTTTTT. Translation: CASTTGATNEKLFF.

This clonotype was observed a handful of times. The chain has TRBV4-3 and TRBJ1-1; tentatively, D is TRBD1 (5 bases). The length of the CDR3 is 14 residues. Trimming left V 3 bases short and J 3 bases short, with 11 bases between. Germline V lookup: CDR1 LGHNA, CDR2 YSLEER. CDR3 coding DNA: TGCGCCAGCAGCCACGGGACTTACTACACTGAAGCTTTCTTT. It specifies CASSHGTYYTEAFF.

The chain uses TRBV9 and TRBJ2-2; 10 bases fit TRBD1. Trimming cost V 3 bases and J 6 bases; bases outside gene matches: 5. Germline CDR1 reads SGDLS; CDR2 reads YYNGEE. CDR3 length: 15 residues. In nucleotides, the CDR3 is TGTGCCAGCAGCGCGACAGGGGGCGCGGCCGGGGAGCTGTTTTTT. Translated: CASSATGGAAGELFF.

The rearrangement links TRBV7-2 to TRBJ2-3, with TRBD2 matching over 7 bases. The V gene end was trimmed by 6 bases and the J gene end by 5 bases; junction bases not matched to a gene: 11. Germline CDR1 and CDR2: SGHTA and FQGNSA. This CDR3 region has 15 residues. CDR3 amino acids: CASRHWEGRGDTQYF. The CDR3 DNA sequence: TGTGCCAGCAGACACTGGGAGGGCCGGGGAGATACGCAGTATTTT. Full variable domain (missing parts from reference TRBV7-2 and TRBJ2-3): GAGVSQSPSNKVTEKGKDVELRCDPISGHTALYWYRQSLGQGLEFLIYFQGNSAPDKSGLPSDRFSAERTGGSVSTLTIQRTQQEDSAVYLCASRHWEGRGDTQYFGPGTRLTVL.

This clonotype has just a few counts. J is TRBJ1-5 and V is TRBV18; 7 bases match TRBD1. CDR3 size: 15 residues. Germline assignment: CDR1 KGHSH and CDR2 LQKENI. Unmatched junction bases numbered 3, after V lost 3 bases and J lost 1 base. This CDR3 is CASSPLQGSNQPQHF. In DNA, the CDR3 is TGTGCCAGCTCACCCCTACAGGGGAGCAATCAGCCCCAGCATTTT.

V is TRBV7-6 and J is TRBJ2-3; D remains ambiguous. Per germline, CDR1 SGHVS and CDR2 FNYEAQ. The CDR3 spans 15 residues. Trimming stripped 5 bases from V and 4 bases from J, with 16 bases between. The CDR3 is CASSLRRNPADTQYF. CDR3 nucleotides: TGTGCCAGCAGCCTCCGACGGAATCCAGCAGATACGCAGTATTTT.

The chain links TRBV19 to TRBJ2-1; no firm D call. Trimming left V 7 bases short and J 4 bases short, with 5 bases between. Germline-derived CDR1 and CDR2 are LNHDA and SQIVND (reference sequence). The CDR3 length is 11 residues. For the CDR3, the DNA is TGTGCCAGTAAGCAATACAATGAGCAGTTCTTC. It yields the protein CASKQYNEQFF.

This clonotype was seen repeatedly, ten times or more. The rearrangement links TRBV7-2 to TRBJ1-1; D perhaps matches TRBD1 (5 bases). Trimming removed 2 bases at V and 0 bases at J, with 10 bases between. The germline gives CDR1 SGHTA, CDR2 FQGNSA. This CDR3 is built from 15 residues. CDR3 loop: CASSLQGEMNTEAFF. DNA of the CDR3: TGTGCCAGCAGCTTACAGGGAGAGATGAACACTGAAGCTTTCTTT.

This clonotype was seen more than once but under ten times. This chain connects TRBV6-2 or TRBV6-3 to TRBJ1-1; D might be TRBD1 (6 bases). CDR1 is MNHEY, CDR2 SVGEGT, per germline. The CDR3 loop spans 13 amino acids. Trimming took off 6 bases at V and 6 bases at J, with 14 bases between the two ends. CDR3 loop: CASSQGQISEAFF. The CDR3 coding sequence is TGTGCCAGCAGCCAAGGACAGATTTCTGAAGCTTTCTTT.

This chain joins TRBV28 and TRBJ2-1; 12 bases match TRBD2. The CDR3 has 17 amino acids. CDR1 and CDR2 (germline): MDHEN, SYDVKM. V shed 1 base, J shed 5 bases, and the junction held 6 bases outside the gene matches. CDR3 DNA sequence: TGTGCCAGCAGTTTATCCTTAGGACTAGCGGGGAACAATGAGCAGTTCTTC. This translates into CASSLSLGLAGNNEQFF.

This chain links TRBV28 with TRBJ2-7; 7 nucleotides line up with TRBD2. V shed 4 bases, J shed 3 bases, and the junction held 12 bases outside the gene matches. The CDR3 covers 16 residues. CDR1 MDHEN and CDR2 SYDVKM come from the germline V gene. The CDR3 nucleotides read TGTGCCAGCAGTTCTTTCCAGAACGGCGGGAGCTACGAGCAGTACTTC. Its protein is CASSSFQNGGSYEQYF.

This clonotype came up many times. The chain employs TRBV7-2 and TRBJ2-7; tentatively, D is TRBD2 (6 bases). The CDR3 spans 14 residues. The germline CDR1 and CDR2 sequences are SGHTA and FQGNSA. V lost 2 bases, J lost 3 bases, and 11 bases lay in between. Written as DNA, the CDR3 is TGTGCCAGCAGCTTAAGTTTTAGCGGCTACGAGCAGTACGTC. Translated: CASSLSFSGYEQYV.

This clonotype was seen a few times. The J gene is TRBJ1-2, the V gene TRBV7-2; D might be TRBD1 (5 bases). V lost 2 bases, J lost 5 bases, and 21 bases lay in between. Germline CDR1 SGHTA, CDR2 FQGNSA. The CDR3 sequence is 17 residues long. Written as DNA, the CDR3 is TGTGCCAGCAGCTTATCTTACAGGCCGGCGGGAGGGTATGGCTACACCTTC. It is translated as CASSLSYRPAGGYGYTF.

Here the CDR3 DNA reads TGTGCCAGCAGTGTAAAACTAGCGGGAGAGTTGTACAATGAGCAGTTCTTC. It codes for CASSVKLAGELYNEQFF. The chain carries TRBV6-1 and TRBJ2-1; 11 bases match TRBD2. V shed 4 bases, J shed 4 bases, and the junction held 9 bases outside the gene matches. Germline V gene data show CDR1 as MNHNS and CDR2 as SASEGT. The CDR3 is 17 amino acids.